The 23 T cell receptor beta chains below were found in one sample sequenced in a study of T-cell memory formation after mild COVID-19. TCRdb analysed the 5' RACE reads with MiXCR anew, one entry per CDR3 protein. The sample lists 250,000 to 300,000 distinct CDR3 sequences; around 16% were seen once. The specimen was PBMCs or a T cell subset sorted from them (not recorded which). These receptors were taken from a man younger than 30 who had mild COVID-19 (a few samples of this study predate the infection). Cell type and time point are not known.

The rearrangement joins TRBV7-9 to TRBJ1-5; 8 nucleotides align to TRBD1. V lost 5 bases, J lost 9 bases, and 12 bases stayed unmatched. Germline CDR1 and CDR2: SEHNR and FQNEAQ (reference sequence). This CDR3 contains 15 residues. The chain's CDR3 is CASSMGQEPGRPQHF. As DNA, the CDR3 is TGTGCCAGCAGCATGGGACAGGAGCCAGGTCGGCCCCAGCATTTT.

For this clonotype: This may be a read error, as it is one base from a much larger clone. The chain is built from TRBV7-9 and TRBJ2-1; D possibly uses TRBD1 or TRBD2 (5 bases each). The J call is in doubt because the DNA end fits TRBJ2-7 better. The germline CDR1 and CDR2 sequences are SEHNR and FQNEAQ (reference sequence). The CDR3 contains 14 residues. As DNA, the CDR3 is TGTGCCAGCAGTCGGGACGACTCCTACAATGAGCAGTACTTC. Translation gives CASSRDDSYNEQYF.

This clonotype occurred many times. The chain couples TRBV10-3 to TRBJ2-7, with 7 bases aligning to TRBD2. This CDR3 region has 13 residues. Germline lookup yields CDR1 ENHRY and CDR2 SYGVKD. Trimming at V came to 6 bases and at J to 4 bases, leaving 6 bases not matched to a gene. The CDR3 protein is CAIRPGSGYEQYF. The CDR3, as DNA: TGTGCCATCAGACCCGGTAGCGGGTACGAGCAGTACTTC.

This sequence joins TRBV20-1 and TRBJ1-1; D is perhaps TRBD1 (5 bases). The V gene lost 3 bases and the J gene lost 11 bases, with 13 bases spanning the gap. The CDR3 runs to 11 residues. Germline CDR1 is DFQATT and CDR2 is SNEGSKA (reference sequence). CDR3 bases: TGCAGTGCTAGGATCCAGGGACTTGCTTTCTTT. It is translated as CSARIQGLAFF.

This rearrangement joins TRBV12-3 or TRBV12-4 to TRBJ2-2; D uncertain. CDR3 length equals 15 residues. Trimming took off 5 bases at V and 4 bases at J, with 14 bases between the two ends. CDR3 coding DNA: TGTGCCAGCAGTCCGCCGGGTTTCGGCACCGGGGAGCTGTTTTTT. It translates to CASSPPGFGTGELFF.

This clonotype was seen a handful of times. The V gene is TRBV20-1, the J gene TRBJ1-5; D unresolved. The CDR3 runs to 12 residues. Trimming cost V 7 bases and J 3 bases, with 10 bases left between them. CDR1 is DFQATT, CDR2 SNEGSKA, per germline (reference sequence). The CDR3 nucleotides are TGCAGTGTAACTCAGTCCAATCAGCCCCAGCATTTT. Translated: CSVTQSNQPQHF.

This chain's CDR3 is CAWSVAGGNQPQHF. CDR3 nucleotide sequence: TGTGCCTGGAGTGTGGCAGGGGGGAATCAGCCCCAGCATTTT. The chain links TRBV30 to TRBJ1-5, with 7 bases lining up with TRBD1. V lost 0 bases to trimming and J lost 4 bases; unmatched junction nucleotides: 3. Germline loops: CDR1 GTSNPN, CDR2 SVGIG (reference sequence). The CDR3 has 14 residues.

This clonotype was observed many times. The junction departs from the called germline gene at one end, perhaps through a read error. The rearrangement links TRBV7-7 to TRBJ2-5; 8 nucleotides line up with TRBD1. This CDR3 is built from 13 residues. Per germline, CDR1 SSHAT and CDR2 FNYEAQ (reference sequence). CDR3 DNA sequence: TGTGCTAGCAGCCCCAGGGGGCCAGAGACCCAGTACTTC. Translated: CASSPRGPETQYF.

The genes are TRBV4-1 and TRBJ2-7; 10 bases align to TRBD1. CDR3 length: 13 amino acids. The trim removed 8 bases at V and 0 bases at J, leaving 1 base unmatched. Germline values: CDR1 MGHRA, CDR2 YSYEKL. CDR3 residues: CASRDRGSYEQYF. The DNA for the CDR3 is TGCGCCAGCCGGGACAGGGGCTCCTACGAGCAGTACTTC.

This clonotype was found a few times. The J gene is TRBJ2-5, the V gene TRBV11-2, with D unclear. The CDR3 totals 14 residues. Germline-derived CDR1 and CDR2 are SGHAT and FQNNGV. V was shortened by 5 bases and J by 0 bases, with 10 bases between the two germline ends. The chain's CDR3 is CASSTEIHQETQYF. DNA for the CDR3: TGTGCCAGCAGCACCGAAATACACCAAGAGACCCAGTACTTC.

Note on this clonotype: Just one base apart from a much larger clone, this may be a read error. The chain recombines TRBV12-3 or TRBV12-4 with TRBJ2-3, with 10 bases fitting TRBD2. There are 16 residues in the CDR3. Trimming removed 5 bases from V and 1 base from J; junction bases left unmatched: 6. CDR3 in DNA: TGTGCCAGCAGTCACCCCGGGACTAGCGGCACAGATACGCAGTATTTT. Translation: CASSHPGTSGTDTQYF.

In its sample, this clonotype was seen a few times. The chain carries TRBV6-6 and TRBJ2-3, with 8 bases that match TRBD1. Per germline, CDR1 MNHNY and CDR2 SVGAGI (reference sequence). With 1 base clipped from V and 1 base from J, the junction kept 4 bases outside the gene matches. The CDR3 consists of 16 residues. The DNA for the CDR3 is TGTGCCAGCAGTTACTTGGCGGGACAGGGCACAGATACGCAGTATTTT. Translation gives CASSYLAGQGTDTQYF.

CDR3 coding DNA: TGTGCCTGTCCTAGAGAAGAGACCCAGTACTTC. Protein sequence: CACPREETQYF. The chain uses TRBV30 and TRBJ2-5; D is unclear. V was cut by 6 bases and J by 3 bases, with 8 bases left in between. CDR3 length: 11 residues. Germline V gives CDR1 GTSNPN, CDR2 SVGIG (reference sequence).

This rearrangement joins TRBV5-6 to TRBJ2-6; 8 bases align to TRBD1. The CDR3 is 17 amino acids. From germline, CDR1 is SGHDT and CDR2 YYEEEE. J lost 0 bases, V lost 0 bases, and 2 bases had no gene match. DNA for the CDR3: TGTGCCAGCAGCTTGGGGGACAGGAACTCTGGGGCCAACGTCCTGACTTTC. Translation gives CASSLGDRNSGANVLTF.

This clonotype was found a few times. The chain is built from TRBV4-3 and TRBJ1-6, with D unclear. In germline, CDR1 is LGHNA, CDR2 YSLEER. The V gene lost 0 bases and the J gene lost 11 bases, with 14 bases spanning the gap. The length of the CDR3 is 15 residues. The CDR3 DNA reads TGCGCCAGCAGCCAAGATCATGTCACGTCCACACCCCTCCACTTT. The encoded protein is CASSQDHVTSTPLHF.

This chain links TRBV19 with TRBJ2-1; D is possibly TRBD1 (5 bases). Germline CDR1 reads LNHDA; CDR2 reads SQIVND (reference sequence). The CDR3 length is 13 residues. The ends were cut back, 3 bases at V and 6 bases at J, with 9 bases in the middle. The CDR3 DNA sequence: TGTGCCAGTAGTATGCGACAGACCAATGAGCAGTTCTTC. The encoded protein is CASSMRQTNEQFF.

This clonotype was detected a few times. This CDR3 reads CASRGPGVTGYTF. In DNA, the CDR3 is TGCGCCAGTCGCGGACCCGGCGTAACTGGCTACACCTTC. The chain recombines TRBV4-1 with TRBJ1-2; D is uncertain. Germline CDR1 MGHRA, CDR2 YSYEKL. CDR3 length: 13 amino acids. Trimming pared 9 bases from V and 7 bases from J, leaving 18 bases between.

This chain links TRBV6-1 with TRBJ2-1, with D possibly matching TRBD1 (5 bases). The CDR3 has 15 amino acids. Germline CDR1 reads MNHNS; CDR2 reads SASEGT. Trimming took off 1 base at V and 0 bases at J, with 7 bases between the two ends. The CDR3 region has the DNA TGTGCCAGCAGTGAAGACAGGTTCTCCTACAATGAGCAGTTCTTC. Translation: CASSEDRFSYNEQFF.

This sequence joins TRBV12-3 or TRBV12-4 and TRBJ2-3; D gene ambiguous. V was cut by 7 bases and J by 4 bases, with 15 bases left in between. The CDR3 runs 14 residues. The CDR3 is CASKLWAGPDTQYF. DNA for the CDR3: TGTGCCAGCAAACTATGGGCAGGTCCAGATACGCAGTATTTT.

The genes are TRBV20-1 and TRBJ1-1; weak D call: TRBD1 (5 bases). V was shortened by 5 bases and J by 1 base, with 8 bases between the two germline ends. The length of the CDR3 is 12 residues. CDR1 is DFQATT, CDR2 SNEGSKA, per germline (reference sequence). CDR3: CSAPRGNTEAFF. CDR3 DNA: TGCAGTGCTCCGAGGGGGAACACTGAAGCTTTCTTT.

CDR3 region: CASSLSSGTDTQYF. The DNA of the CDR3 is TGTGCCAGCAGCTTGAGTTCCGGCACAGATACGCAGTATTTT. The V gene is TRBV7-2, the J gene TRBJ2-3; D unresolved. V was clipped by 3 bases and J by 1 base, with 8 bases between them. The CDR3 has 14 amino acids. CDR1 and CDR2 from the germline V gene are SGHTA and FQGNSA.

V gene TRBV4-1 combines with J gene TRBJ2-5; 14 bases are a match to TRBD2. The CDR3 is 18 residues long. J was trimmed by 5 bases and V by 3 bases; bases with no gene match: 11. Germline CDR1 reads MGHRA; CDR2 reads YSYEKL. This chain's CDR3 is CASSQGTSGGSPWETQYF. CDR3 coding DNA: TGCGCCAGCAGCCAGGGGACTAGCGGGGGATCACCCTGGGAGACCCAGTACTTC.

The CDR3 coding sequence is TGTGCCAGCAGCTTTGGGACTAGCGGGGACTACGAGCAGTACTTC. It yields the protein CASSFGTSGDYEQYF. This chain uses TRBV11-2 with TRBJ2-7; 13 bases are a match to TRBD2. From germline, CDR1 is SGHAT and CDR2 FQNNGV. J lost 3 bases, V lost 3 bases, and 2 bases had no gene match. The CDR3 spans 15 residues. Complete variable domain (other parts from reference TRBV11-2 and TRBJ2-7): EAGVAQSPRYKIIEKRQSVAFWCNPISGHATLYWYQQILGQGPKLLIQFQNNGVVDDSQLPKDRFSAERLKGVDSTLKIQPAKLEDSAVYLCASSFGTSGDYEQYFGPGTRLTVT.